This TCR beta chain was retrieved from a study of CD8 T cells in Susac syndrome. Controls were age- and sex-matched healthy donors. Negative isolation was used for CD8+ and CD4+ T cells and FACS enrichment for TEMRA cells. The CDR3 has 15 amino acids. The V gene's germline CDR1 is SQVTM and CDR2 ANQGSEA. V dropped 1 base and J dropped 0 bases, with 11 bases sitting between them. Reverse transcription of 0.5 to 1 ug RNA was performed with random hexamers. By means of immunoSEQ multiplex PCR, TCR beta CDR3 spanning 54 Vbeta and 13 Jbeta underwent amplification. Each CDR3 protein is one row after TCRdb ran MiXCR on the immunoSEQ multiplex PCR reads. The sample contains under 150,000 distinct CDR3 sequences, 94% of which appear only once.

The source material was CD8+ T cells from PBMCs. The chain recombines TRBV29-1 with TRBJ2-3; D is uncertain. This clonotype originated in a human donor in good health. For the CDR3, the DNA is TGCAGCGTTGAAGCCTCCAGGTATAGCACAGATACGCAGTATTTT. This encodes CSVEASRYSTDTQYF.